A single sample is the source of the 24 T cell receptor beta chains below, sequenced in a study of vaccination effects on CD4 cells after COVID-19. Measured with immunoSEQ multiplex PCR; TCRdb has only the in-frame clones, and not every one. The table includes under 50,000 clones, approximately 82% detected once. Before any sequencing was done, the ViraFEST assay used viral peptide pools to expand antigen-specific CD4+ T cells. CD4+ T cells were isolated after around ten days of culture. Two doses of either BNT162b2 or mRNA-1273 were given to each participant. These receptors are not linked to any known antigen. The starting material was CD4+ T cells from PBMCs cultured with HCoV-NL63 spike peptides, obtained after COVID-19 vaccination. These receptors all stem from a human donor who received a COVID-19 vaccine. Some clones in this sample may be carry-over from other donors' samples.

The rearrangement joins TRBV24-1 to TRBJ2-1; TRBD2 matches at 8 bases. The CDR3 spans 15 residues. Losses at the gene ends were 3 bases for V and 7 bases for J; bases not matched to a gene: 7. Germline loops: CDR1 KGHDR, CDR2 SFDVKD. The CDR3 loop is CATSDPGLGGNEQFF. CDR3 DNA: TGTGCCACCAGTGATCCGGGACTAGGGGGAAATGAGCAGTTCTTC.

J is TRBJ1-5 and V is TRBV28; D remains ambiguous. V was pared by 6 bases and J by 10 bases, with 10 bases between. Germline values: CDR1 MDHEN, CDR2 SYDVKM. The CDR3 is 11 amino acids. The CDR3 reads CASSTRAPQHF. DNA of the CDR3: TGTGCCAGCAGCACCCGAGCACCCCAGCATTTT.

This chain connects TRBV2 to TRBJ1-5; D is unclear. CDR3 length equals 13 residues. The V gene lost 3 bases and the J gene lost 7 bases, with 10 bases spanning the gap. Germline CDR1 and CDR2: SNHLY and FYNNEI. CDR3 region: CASSDEGRQPQHF. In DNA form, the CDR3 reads TGTGCCAGCAGTGATGAGGGTAGGCAGCCCCAGCATTTT.

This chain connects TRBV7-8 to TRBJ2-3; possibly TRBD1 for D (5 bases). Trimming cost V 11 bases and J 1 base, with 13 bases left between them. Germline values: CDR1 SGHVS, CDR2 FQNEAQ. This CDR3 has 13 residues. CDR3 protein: CASRVRGTDTQYF. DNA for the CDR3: TGTGCCTCCAGGGTGCGAGGCACAGATACGCAGTATTTT. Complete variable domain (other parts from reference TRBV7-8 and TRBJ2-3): GAGVSQSPRYKVAKRGQDVALRCDPISGHVSLFWYQQALGQGPEFLTYFQNEAQLDKSGLPSDRFFAERPEGSVSTLKIQRTQQEDSAVYLCASRVRGTDTQYFGPGTRLTVL.

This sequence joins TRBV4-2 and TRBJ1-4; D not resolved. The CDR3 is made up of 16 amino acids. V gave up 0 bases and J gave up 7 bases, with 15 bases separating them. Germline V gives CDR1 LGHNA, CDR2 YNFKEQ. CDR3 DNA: TGTGCCAGCAGCCAAGAAAGGGTGATTGAGGGTGAAAAACTGTTTTTT. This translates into CASSQERVIEGEKLFF.

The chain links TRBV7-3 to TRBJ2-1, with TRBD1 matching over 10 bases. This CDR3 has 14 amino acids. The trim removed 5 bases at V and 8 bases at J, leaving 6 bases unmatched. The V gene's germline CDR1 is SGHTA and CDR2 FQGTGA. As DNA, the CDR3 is TGTGCCAGCAGCCAGACAGGGGGCGGGTATGAGCAGTTCTTC. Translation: CASSQTGGGYEQFF. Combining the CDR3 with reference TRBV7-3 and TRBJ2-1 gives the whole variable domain GAGVSQTPSNKVTEKGKYVELRCDPISGHTALYWYRQSLGQGPEFLIYFQGTGAADDSGLPNDRFFAVRPEGSVSTLKIQRTERGDSAVYLCASSQTGGGYEQFFGPGTRLTVL.

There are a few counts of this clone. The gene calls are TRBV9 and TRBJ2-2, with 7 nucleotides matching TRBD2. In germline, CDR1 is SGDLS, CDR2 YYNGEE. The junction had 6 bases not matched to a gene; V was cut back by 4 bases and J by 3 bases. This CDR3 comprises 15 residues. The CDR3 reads CASSQLGRDTGELFF. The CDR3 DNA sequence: TGTGCCAGCAGCCAACTGGGGAGGGACACCGGGGAGCTGTTTTTT.

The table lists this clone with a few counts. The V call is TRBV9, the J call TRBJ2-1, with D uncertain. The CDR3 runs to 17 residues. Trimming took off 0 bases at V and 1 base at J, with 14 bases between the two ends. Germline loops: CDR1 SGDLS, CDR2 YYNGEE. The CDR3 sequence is CASSVAIATLSYNEQFF. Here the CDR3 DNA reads TGTGCCAGCAGCGTAGCTATTGCGACACTTTCCTACAATGAGCAGTTCTTC.

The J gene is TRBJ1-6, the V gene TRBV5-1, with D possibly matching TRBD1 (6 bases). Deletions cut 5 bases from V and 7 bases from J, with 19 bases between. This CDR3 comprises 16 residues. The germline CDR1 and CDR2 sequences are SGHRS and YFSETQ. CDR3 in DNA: TGCGCCAGCAGTGGGGGCAGATCCCTGGAGAATTCACCCCTCCACTTT. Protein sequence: CASSGGRSLENSPLHF.

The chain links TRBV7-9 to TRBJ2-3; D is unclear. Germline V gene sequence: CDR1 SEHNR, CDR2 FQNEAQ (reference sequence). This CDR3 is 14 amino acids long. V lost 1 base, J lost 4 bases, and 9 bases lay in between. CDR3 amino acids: CASSLDGGADTQYF. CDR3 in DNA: TGTGCCAGCAGCTTAGACGGCGGCGCAGATACGCAGTATTTT.

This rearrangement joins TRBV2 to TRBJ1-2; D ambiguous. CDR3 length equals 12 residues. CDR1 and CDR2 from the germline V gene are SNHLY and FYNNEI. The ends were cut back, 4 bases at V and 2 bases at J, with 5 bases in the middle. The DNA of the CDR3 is TGTGCCAGCAGTGCCCCCAACTATGGCTACACCTTC. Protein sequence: CASSAPNYGYTF.

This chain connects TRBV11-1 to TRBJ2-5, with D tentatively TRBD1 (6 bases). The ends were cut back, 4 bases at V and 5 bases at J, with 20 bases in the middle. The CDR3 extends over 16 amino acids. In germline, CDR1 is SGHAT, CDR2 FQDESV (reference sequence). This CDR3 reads CASSYRQASREETQYF. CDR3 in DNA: TGTGCCAGCAGCTACCGACAGGCCTCCAGGGAGGAGACCCAGTACTTC.

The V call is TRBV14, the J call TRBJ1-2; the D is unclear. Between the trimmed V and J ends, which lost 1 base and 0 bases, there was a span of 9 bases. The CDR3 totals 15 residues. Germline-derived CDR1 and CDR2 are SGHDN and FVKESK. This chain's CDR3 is CASSQGRRSNYGYTF. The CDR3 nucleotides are TGTGCCAGCAGCCAAGGGCGCAGGTCTAACTATGGCTACACCTTC. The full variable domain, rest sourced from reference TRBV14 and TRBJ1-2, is EAGVTQFPSHSVIEKGQTVTLRCDPISGHDNLYWYRRVMGKEIKFLLHFVKESKQDESGMPNNRFLAERTGGTYSTLKVQPAELEDSGVYFCASSQGRRSNYGYTFGSGTRLTVV.

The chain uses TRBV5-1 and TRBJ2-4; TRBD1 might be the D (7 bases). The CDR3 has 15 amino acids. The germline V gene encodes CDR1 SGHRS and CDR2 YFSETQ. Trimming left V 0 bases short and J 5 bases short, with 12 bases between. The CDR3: CASSLDGGGENIQYF. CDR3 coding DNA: TGCGCCAGCAGCTTGGATGGAGGGGGCGAAAACATTCAGTACTTC. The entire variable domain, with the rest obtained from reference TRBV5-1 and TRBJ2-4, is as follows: KAGVTQTPRYLIKTRGQQVTLSCSPISGHRSVSWYQQTPGQGLQFLFEYFSETQRNKGNFPGRFSGRQFSNSRSEMNVSTLELGDSALYLCASSLDGGGENIQYFGAGTRLSVL.

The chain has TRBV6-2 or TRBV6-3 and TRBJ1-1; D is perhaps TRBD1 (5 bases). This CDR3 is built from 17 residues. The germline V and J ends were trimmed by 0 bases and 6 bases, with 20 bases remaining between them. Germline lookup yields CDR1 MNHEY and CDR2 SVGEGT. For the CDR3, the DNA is TGTGCCAGCAGTTACTCTTCAGGGACCCCGCAGGTCCCTGAAGCTTTCTTT. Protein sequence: CASSYSSGTPQVPEAFF.

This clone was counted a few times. CDR3 nucleotide sequence: TGTGCCAGCAGCTTAGACGCTAGCATGTACACAGATACGCAGTATTTT. Translating it yields CASSLDASMYTDTQYF. The rearrangement uses TRBV7-9 and TRBJ2-3, with a tentative D call TRBD2 (5 bases). This CDR3 comprises 16 residues. V gave up 1 base and J gave up 2 bases, with 13 bases separating them. CDR1 is SEHNR, CDR2 FQNEAQ, per germline (reference sequence).

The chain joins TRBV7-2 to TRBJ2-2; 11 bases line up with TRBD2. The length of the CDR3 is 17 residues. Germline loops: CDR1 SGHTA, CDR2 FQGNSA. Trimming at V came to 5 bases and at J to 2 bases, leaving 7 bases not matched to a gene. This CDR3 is CASSLRGTSGNTGELFF. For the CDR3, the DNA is TGTGCCAGCAGCCTGAGGGGGACTAGCGGAAACACCGGGGAGCTGTTTTTT.

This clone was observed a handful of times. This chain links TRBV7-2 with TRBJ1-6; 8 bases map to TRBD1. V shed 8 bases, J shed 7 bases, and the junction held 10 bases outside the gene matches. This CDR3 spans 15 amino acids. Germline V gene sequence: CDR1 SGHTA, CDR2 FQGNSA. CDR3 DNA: TGTGCCAGCCGTAACAACCCAGGGGGCAATTCACCCCTCCACTTT. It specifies CASRNNPGGNSPLHF.

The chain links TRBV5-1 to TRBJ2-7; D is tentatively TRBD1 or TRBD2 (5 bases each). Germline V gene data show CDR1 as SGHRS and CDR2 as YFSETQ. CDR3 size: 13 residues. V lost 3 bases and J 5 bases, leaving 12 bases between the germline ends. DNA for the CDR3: TGCGCCAGCAGCTCGGGACCTATCGACGAGCAGTACGTC. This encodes CASSSGPIDEQYV.

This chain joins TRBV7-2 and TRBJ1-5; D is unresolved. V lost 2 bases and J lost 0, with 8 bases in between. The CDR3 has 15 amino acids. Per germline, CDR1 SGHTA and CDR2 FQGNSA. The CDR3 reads CASSLRKTSNQPQHF. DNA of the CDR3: TGTGCCAGCAGCTTACGGAAGACTAGCAATCAGCCCCAGCATTTT.

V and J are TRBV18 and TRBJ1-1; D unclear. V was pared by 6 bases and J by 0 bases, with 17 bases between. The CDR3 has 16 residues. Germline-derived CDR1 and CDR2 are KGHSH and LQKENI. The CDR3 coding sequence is TGTGCCAGCTCCCAAGGTACTGGGCAGTTGAACACTGAAGCTTTCTTT. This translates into CASSQGTGQLNTEAFF.

Written as DNA, the CDR3 is TGCGCCAGCAGCGCGGGGACACCCACTGAAGCTTTCTTT. Protein product: CASSAGTPTEAFF. V usage is TRBV5-1 and J usage is TRBJ1-1; the D gene is possibly TRBD1 (6 bases). There are 13 residues in the CDR3. The V end lost 4 bases, the J end lost 4 bases, and 11 bases lay between the germline ends. The germline V gene has CDR1 SGHRS and CDR2 YFSETQ.

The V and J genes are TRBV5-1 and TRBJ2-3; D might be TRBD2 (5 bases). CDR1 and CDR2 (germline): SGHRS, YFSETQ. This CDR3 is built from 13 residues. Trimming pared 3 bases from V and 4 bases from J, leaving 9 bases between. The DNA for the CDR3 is TGCGCCAGCAGCTGGAGGACGCCAGATACGCAGTATTTT. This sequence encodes CASSWRTPDTQYF. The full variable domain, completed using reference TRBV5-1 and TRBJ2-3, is KAGVTQTPRYLIKTRGQQVTLSCSPISGHRSVSWYQQTPGQGLQFLFEYFSETQRNKGNFPGRFSGRQFSNSRSEMNVSTLELGDSALYLCASSWRTPDTQYFGPGTRLTVL.

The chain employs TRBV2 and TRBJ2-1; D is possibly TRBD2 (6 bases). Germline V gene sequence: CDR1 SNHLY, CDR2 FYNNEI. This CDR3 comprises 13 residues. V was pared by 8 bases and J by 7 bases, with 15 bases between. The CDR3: CASGDFSLNEQFF. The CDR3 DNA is TGTGCCAGCGGGGACTTCTCCTTAAATGAGCAGTTCTTC.